This T cell receptor (beta chain) stems from a study of CD8 T cells in ankylosing spondylitis. This CDR3 has 15 amino acids. Germline V gene data show CDR1 as LGHNA and CDR2 as YSLEER. V shed 0 bases and J shed 4 bases, with 10 bases lying between them. Study-level points and caveats: What appeared characteristic of ankylosing spondylitis blood was a TCR beta motif of several highly homologous variants.

This clonotype was observed many times. No antigen is known for it. TCRdb independently ran MiXCR on the 5' RACE reads; one entry per CDR3 protein. The data hold 700,000 to 850,000 distinct CDR3 sequences, with 12% observed a single time. This TCR was recovered from a male donor with ankylosing spondylitis. Sequencing input: blood, either unsorted or a sorted T cell fraction (not recorded which). The chain has TRBV4-3 and TRBJ1-3; D ambiguous. CDR3 sequence: CASSQDLNGGNTIYF. In DNA form, the CDR3 reads TGCGCCAGCAGCCAAGATTTGAACGGAGGAAACACCATATATTTT.